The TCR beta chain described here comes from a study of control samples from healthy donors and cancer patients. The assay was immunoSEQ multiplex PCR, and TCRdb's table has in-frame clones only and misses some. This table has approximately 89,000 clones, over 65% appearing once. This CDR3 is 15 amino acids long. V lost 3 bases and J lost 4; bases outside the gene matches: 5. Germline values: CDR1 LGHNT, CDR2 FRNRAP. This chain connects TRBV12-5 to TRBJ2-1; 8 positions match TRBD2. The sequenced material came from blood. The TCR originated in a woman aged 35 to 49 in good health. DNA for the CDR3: TGTGCTAGTGGTTTTGGAACTAGCGGTTACAATGAGCAGTTCTTC. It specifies CASGFGTSGYNEQFF. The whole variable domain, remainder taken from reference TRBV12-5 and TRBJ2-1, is DARVTQTPRHKVTEMGQEVTMRCQPILGHNTVFWYRQTMMQGLELLAYFRNRAPLDDSGMPKDRFSAEMPDATLATLKIQPSEPRDSAVYFCASGFGTSGYNEQFFGPGTRLTVL.